Reported below is one T cell receptor (beta chain). The table came from immunoSEQ multiplex PCR; TCRdb's copy has only in-frame clones and leaves some out. The table lists about 70,000 clones, around 94% of them singletons, with over 2% in the top ten. The germline V gene has CDR1 MNHEY and CDR2 SMNVEV (reference sequence). V shed 3 bases and J shed 3 bases, with 9 bases lying between them. The CDR3 is made up of 13 amino acids. This sample was included in a study of T cell changes during pregnancy in multiple sclerosis. V is TRBV27 and J is TRBJ2-7; tentative D call: TRBD2 (7 bases). The receptor's source is a female donor in good health, enrolled as a control in a pregnancy study. Sequencing was performed on peripheral blood, taken in the second trimester of pregnancy. The CDR3 DNA follows: TGTGCCAGCAGTTTGGGGGGGCACTACGAGCAGTACTTC. Residues: CASSLGGHYEQYF.